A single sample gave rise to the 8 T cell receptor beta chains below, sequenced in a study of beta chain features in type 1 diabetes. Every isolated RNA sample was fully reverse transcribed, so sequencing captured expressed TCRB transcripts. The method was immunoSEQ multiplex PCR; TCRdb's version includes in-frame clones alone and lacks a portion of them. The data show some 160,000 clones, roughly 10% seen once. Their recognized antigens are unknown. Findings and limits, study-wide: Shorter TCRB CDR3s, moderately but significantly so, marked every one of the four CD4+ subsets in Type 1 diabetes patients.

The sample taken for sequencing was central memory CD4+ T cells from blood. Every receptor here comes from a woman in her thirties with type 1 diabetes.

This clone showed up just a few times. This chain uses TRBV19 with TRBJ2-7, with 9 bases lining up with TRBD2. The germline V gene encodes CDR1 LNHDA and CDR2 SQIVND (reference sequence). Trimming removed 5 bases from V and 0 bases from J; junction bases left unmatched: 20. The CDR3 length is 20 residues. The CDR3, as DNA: TGTGCCAGTAGTTCAGGCCGGACTAGCGCTTACACTGGTTACTCCTACGAGCAGTACTTC. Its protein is CASSSGRTSAYTGYSYEQYF.

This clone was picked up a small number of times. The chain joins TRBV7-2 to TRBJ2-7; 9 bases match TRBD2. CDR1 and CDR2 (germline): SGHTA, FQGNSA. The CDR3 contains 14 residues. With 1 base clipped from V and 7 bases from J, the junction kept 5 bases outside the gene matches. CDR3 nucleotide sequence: TGTGCCAGCAGCTTAGTGGGACTAGCTACGGAGCAGTACTTC. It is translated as CASSLVGLATEQYF.

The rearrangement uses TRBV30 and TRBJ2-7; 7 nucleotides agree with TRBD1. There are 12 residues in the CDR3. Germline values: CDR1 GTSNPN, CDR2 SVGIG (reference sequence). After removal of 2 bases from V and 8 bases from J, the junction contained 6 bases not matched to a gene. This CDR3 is CAWSLDRDKQYF. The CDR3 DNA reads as TGTGCCTGGAGTTTAGACAGGGATAAGCAGTACTTC.

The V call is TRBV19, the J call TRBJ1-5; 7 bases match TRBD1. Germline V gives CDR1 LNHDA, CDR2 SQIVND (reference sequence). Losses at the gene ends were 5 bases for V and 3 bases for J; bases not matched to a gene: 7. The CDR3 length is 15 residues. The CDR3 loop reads CASSDSGGNNQPQHF. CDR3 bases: TGTGCCAGTAGTGACTCAGGGGGAAACAATCAGCCCCAGCATTTT.

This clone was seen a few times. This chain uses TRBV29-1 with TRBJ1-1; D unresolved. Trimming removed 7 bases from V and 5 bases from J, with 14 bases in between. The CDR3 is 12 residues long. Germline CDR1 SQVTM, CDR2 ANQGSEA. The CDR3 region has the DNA TGCAGCGCTACAGCCGGGGAAACTGAAGCTTTCTTT. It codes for CSATAGETEAFF.

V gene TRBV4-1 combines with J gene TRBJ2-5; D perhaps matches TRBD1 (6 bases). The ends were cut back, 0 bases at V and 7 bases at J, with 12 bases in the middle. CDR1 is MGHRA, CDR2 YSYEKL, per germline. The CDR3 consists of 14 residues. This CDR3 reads CASSQDRGRGTQYF. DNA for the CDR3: TGCGCCAGCAGCCAAGATAGGGGCAGGGGGACCCAGTACTTC.

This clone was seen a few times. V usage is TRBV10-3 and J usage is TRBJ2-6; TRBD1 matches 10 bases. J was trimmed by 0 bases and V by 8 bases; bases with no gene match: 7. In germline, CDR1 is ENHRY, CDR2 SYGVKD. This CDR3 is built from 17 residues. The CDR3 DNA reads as TGTGCCATCTCGGGGACAGGGGCGCTCTCTGGGGCCAACGTCCTGACTTTC. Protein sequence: CAISGTGALSGANVLTF.

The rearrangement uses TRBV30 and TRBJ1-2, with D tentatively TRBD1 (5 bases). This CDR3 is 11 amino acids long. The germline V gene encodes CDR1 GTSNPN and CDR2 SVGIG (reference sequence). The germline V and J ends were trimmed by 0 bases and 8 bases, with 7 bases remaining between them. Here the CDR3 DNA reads TGTGCCTGGAGTGTACAGGACGGCTACACCTTC. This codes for CAWSVQDGYTF.